The following is a T cell receptor (beta chain) sequence with its context. The sample belongs to a study of shared clonotypes between healthy human individuals. The CDR3 sequence is 11 residues long. Unmatched junction bases numbered 3, after V lost 7 bases and J lost 8 bases. Per germline, CDR1 LNHDA and CDR2 SQIVND (reference sequence). This was a deep-level run. The repertoire was sequenced with immunoSEQ multiplex PCR; TCRdb's copy has only in-frame clones and lacks some. The table lists about 960,000 clones, over 60% of them singletons. The chain uses TRBV19 and TRBJ1-2, with 8 bases that match TRBD1. The sample consisted of memory CD4+ T cells sorted from blood. Subset described: CD45RA-negative fraction. This clonotype was sampled from a man younger than 35 in good health. As DNA, the CDR3 is TGTGCCAGTATGGGGACAGGAGGCTACACCTTC. Translated, it gives CASMGTGGYTF.